The source of this T cell receptor beta chain is a study of blood T cells in healthy people across ages. Overall study findings and caveats: Long-lived donors carried more naive CD4+ cells and greater diversity than aged donors. The fall in TCR beta diversity per million T cells was roughly linear with age. PBMCs left unsorted prevented a conclusive naive versus antigen-experienced comparison.

Concerning this clonotype itself: Antigen: not known.

Primers used in a second PCR of about 7 to 11 cycles were a sample-barcoded 5' primer and a J-beta primer mix. One entry per CDR3 protein results from TCRdb running MiXCR on the 5' RACE reads. The data show about 1.5 million distinct CDR3 sequences, approximately 39% seen once. The CDR3 extends over 14 amino acids. V lost 7 bases to trimming and J lost 6 bases, with 18 bases between them. Germline V gene data show CDR1 as DFQATT and CDR2 as SNEGSKA (reference sequence). The chain joins TRBV20-1 to TRBJ2-2, with a tentative D call TRBD2 (6 bases). This TCR was sampled from a woman under 30 in good health. Material: blood. DNA for the CDR3: TGCAGTGGGCGTGGCCGGGAGCACGCCGGGGAGCTGTTTTTT. Amino acids: CSGRGREHAGELFF.